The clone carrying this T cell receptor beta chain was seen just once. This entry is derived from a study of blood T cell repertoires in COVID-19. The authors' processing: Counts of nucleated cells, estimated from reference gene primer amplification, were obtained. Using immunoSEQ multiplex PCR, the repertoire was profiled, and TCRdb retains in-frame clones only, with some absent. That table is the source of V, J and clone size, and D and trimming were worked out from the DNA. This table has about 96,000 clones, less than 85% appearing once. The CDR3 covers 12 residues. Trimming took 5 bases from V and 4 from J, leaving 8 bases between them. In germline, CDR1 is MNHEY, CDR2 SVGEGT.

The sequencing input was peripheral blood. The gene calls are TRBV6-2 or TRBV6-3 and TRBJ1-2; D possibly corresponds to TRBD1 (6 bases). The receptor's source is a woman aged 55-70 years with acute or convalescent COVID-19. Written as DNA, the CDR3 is TGTGCCAGCAGTGGACAGCCCTATGGCTACACCTTC. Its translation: CASSGQPYGYTF.